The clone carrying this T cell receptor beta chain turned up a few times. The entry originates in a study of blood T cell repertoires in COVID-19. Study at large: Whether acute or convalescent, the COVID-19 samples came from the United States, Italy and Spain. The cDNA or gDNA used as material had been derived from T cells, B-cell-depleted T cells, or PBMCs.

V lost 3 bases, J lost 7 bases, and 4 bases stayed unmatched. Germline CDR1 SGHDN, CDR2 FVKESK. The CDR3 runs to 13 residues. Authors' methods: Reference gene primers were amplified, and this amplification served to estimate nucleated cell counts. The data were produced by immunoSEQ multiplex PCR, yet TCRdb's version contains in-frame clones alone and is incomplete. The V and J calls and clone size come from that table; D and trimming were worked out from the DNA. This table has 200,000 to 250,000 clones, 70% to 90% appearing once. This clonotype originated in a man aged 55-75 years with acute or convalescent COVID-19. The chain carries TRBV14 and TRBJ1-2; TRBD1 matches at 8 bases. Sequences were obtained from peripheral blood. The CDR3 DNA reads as TGTGCCAGCAGCCAGAGACAGGGGTTTGGCTACACCTTC. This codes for CASSQRQGFGYTF.